A selection of T cell receptor beta chains follows, all from one sample in a study of Ad26.COV2.S vaccination and SARS-CoV-2 variants. Generated by immunoSEQ multiplex PCR, the TCRdb table keeps only in-frame clones and is missing some. The sample lists over 400,000 clones, roughly 89% occurring once. The specimen comprised peripheral blood, sampled in a trial of Ad26.COV2.S vaccine versus placebo. The receptors were sampled from a person aged 18-65 years who received the Ad26.COV2.S COVID-19 vaccine or a placebo. Each CDR3 is given with its conserved first and last residue. A D gene is named only where the DNA matches it firmly. Size tells how often a clone was seen (once, few, many) or the class of an expanded clone, and some rows leave it out.

d_call | clone_size | j_call | v_call | cdr3_nt | cdr3_aa
- | - | TRBJ2-7 | TRBV7-9 | TGTGCCAGCAGCCTGAATACAGGGTCCGAGCAGTACTTC | CASSLNTGSEQYF
TRBD1 | - | TRBJ2-2 | TRBV12-3/TRBV12-4 | TGTGCCAGCAGCCGGACAGGCGGGGAGCTGTTTTTT | CASSRTGGELFF
TRBD2 | - | TRBJ2-5 | TRBV20-1 | TGCAGTGCTAGTTTTAGCGGGGGTTTCGAAGAGACCCAGTACTTC | CSASFSGGFEETQYF
TRBD2 | - | TRBJ2-3 | TRBV27 | TGTGCCAGCAGTGGTCTCGCGGGGGGAGGCACAGATACGCAGTATTTT | CASSGLAGGGTDTQYF
TRBD1 | - | TRBJ1-1 | TRBV7-9 | TGTGCCAGCAGCTCAGGGGGCATAGCTTTCTTT | CASSSGGIAFF
TRBD1 | - | TRBJ2-3 | TRBV10-3 | TGTGCCATCAGCGGAGACAGGGCTGGCACAGATACGCAGTATTTT | CAISGDRAGTDTQYF
TRBD2 | - | TRBJ2-5 | TRBV7-9 | TGTGCCAGCAGCTTAGTGCTTGGACTAGGTTTAGGGGAGACCCAGTACTTC | CASSLVLGLGLGETQYF
- | - | TRBJ1-2 | TRBV6-2/TRBV6-3 | TGTGCCAGCAGTGAGGGCGGCTACACCTTC | CASSEGGYTF
- | - | TRBJ1-1 | TRBV18 | TGTGCCAGCTCACCACCTTCATTGAGGGCGGCTGAAGCTTTCTTT | CASSPPSLRAAEAFF
- | - | TRBJ1-4 | TRBV14 | TGTGCCAGCAGCCAAGCACAGTACGGAAAACTGTTTTTT | CASSQAQYGKLFF
TRBD2 | - | TRBJ2-1 | TRBV9 | TGTGCCAGCAGCGGGGTAGCGGGGTCCTACAATGAGCAGTTCTTC | CASSGVAGSYNEQFF
- | - | TRBJ2-2 | TRBV20-1 | TGCAGTGCTAGTTCGCTGCGCCCGAACACCGGGGAGCTGTTTTTT | CSASSLRPNTGELFF
- | few | TRBJ2-7 | TRBV15 | TGTGCCACCAGCAGAGGTGGGGGGAAAGCCTACGAGCAGTACTTC | CATSRGGGKAYEQYF
- | - | TRBJ1-1 | TRBV5-1 | TGCGCCAGCAGCTTGGATGCGGGATGGGAGACTGAAGCTTTCTTT | CASSLDAGWETEAFF
TRBD1 | - | TRBJ2-1 | TRBV15 | TGTGCCACCAGCGGACAGGGTCGGGGTGAGCAGTTCTTC | CATSGQGRGEQFF
- | - | TRBJ2-7 | TRBV24-1 | TGTGCCACCAGTGATCATATGACAACAACTCCCTACGAGCAGTACTTC | CATSDHMTTTPYEQYF
TRBD2 | - | TRBJ2-1 | TRBV5-1 | TGCGCCAGCAAAATGACTAGCGGTTACAATGAGCAGTTCTTC | CASKMTSGYNEQFF
- | - | TRBJ1-5 | TRBV1 | TGCACCAGCAGCCAAGAACAGGGGAAGTTAGGGCCCCAGCATTTT | CTSSQEQGKLGPQHF
TRBD1 | once | TRBJ2-4 | TRBV15 | TGTGCCACCAGCCGTGGGCAGGGGGCTGGCAAAAACATTCAGTACTTC | CATSRGQGAGKNIQYF
- | - | TRBJ1-1 | TRBV12-5 | TGTGCTAGTGGTTTGTTGGGAGGGGTGGGTGAAGCTTTCTTT | CASGLLGGVGEAFF
- | - | TRBJ1-1 | TRBV24-1 | TGTGCCACCAGTCCCCCCCCACAGGGTTCCTATGAAGCTTTCTTT | CATSPPPQGSYEAFF
TRBD2 | - | TRBJ2-5 | TRBV7-3 | TGTGCCAGCAGCCTCTTAGCGGGAGAGACCCAGTACTTC | CASSLLAGETQYF
- | - | TRBJ2-1 | TRBV6-1 | TGTGCCAGCAGTGAAGGAGCCAGCTATGCCGTCGGGCAGTTCTTC | CASSEGASYAVGQFF
- | - | TRBJ1-2 | TRBV5-5 | TGTGCCAGCAGCTTGGGACCGGCTAACTATGGCTACACCTTC | CASSLGPANYGYTF
- | once | TRBJ2-7 | TRBV7-9 | TGTGCCAGCAGCTCAATCAAAGGACGGGGGGAGCAGTACTTC | CASSSIKGRGEQYF
- | - | TRBJ2-3 | TRBV6-6 | TGTGCCAGCAGTTACTCCCGCCTCCCGGAGTATTTT | CASSYSRLPEYF
TRBD1 | - | TRBJ2-7 | TRBV3-1/TRBV3-2 | TGTGCCAGCAGCCAAATGCCGACAGGGGCCTACGAGCAGTACTTC | CASSQMPTGAYEQYF
TRBD2 | - | TRBJ2-2 | TRBV7-2 | TGTGCCAGCAGCCTTTGGGTGAACCGGGGGGGCACCGGGGAGCTGTTTTTT | CASSLWVNRGGTGELFF
TRBD2 | - | TRBJ2-2 | TRBV5-1 | TGCGCCAGCAGAGGCCCGGGGGGGCCCACCGGGGAGCTGTTTTTT | CASRGPGGPTGELFF
TRBD1 | - | TRBJ2-2 | TRBV19 | TGTGCCAGTAGTATGCCCCGGACAGGGACCGGGGAGCTGTTTTTT | CASSMPRTGTGELFF
- | - | TRBJ1-1 | TRBV5-6 | TGTGCCAGCAGCCCTGGTTGGGGTACCACTGAAGCTTTCTTT | CASSPGWGTTEAFF
TRBD2 | - | TRBJ2-3 | TRBV6-2/TRBV6-3 | TGTGCCAGCAGTTACTCCGGAAGCGGGAACACAGATACGCAGTATTTT | CASSYSGSGNTDTQYF
- | - | TRBJ1-4 | TRBV5-1 | TGCGCCAGCAGTAATCAGCCAACAACTAATGAAAAACTGTTTTTT | CASSNQPTTNEKLFF
TRBD1 | - | TRBJ2-3 | TRBV5-4 | TGTGCCAGCAGACTTGGACAGGGTGACCGGGACAGGGGGGCAGATACGCAGTATTTT | CASRLGQGDRDRGADTQYF
TRBD2 | - | TRBJ2-1 | TRBV4-3 | TGCGCCAGCAGCCAAGAGGGAGGGCCGAGGATCCTGCAGTACAATGAGCAGTTCTTC | CASSQEGGPRILQYNEQFF
TRBD1 | once | TRBJ2-7 | TRBV27 | TGTGCCAGCAGTCAACCGGGACAGGGGCTCTACGAGCAGTACTTC | CASSQPGQGLYEQYF
TRBD2 | - | TRBJ2-7 | TRBV18 | TGTGCCAGCTCGCTACTAGCGGGGCAGACCTACGAGCAGTACTTC | CASSLLAGQTYEQYF
- | - | TRBJ1-3 | TRBV7-9 | TGTGCCAGCAGCCGGGAATGGGAAGGAAACACCATATATTTT | CASSREWEGNTIYF
- | - | TRBJ1-1 | TRBV4-3 | TGCGCCAGCAGAAAGAACACTGAAGCTTTCTTT | CASRKNTEAFF
- | - | TRBJ1-1 | TRBV20-1 | TGCAGTGCTAGTGAGGCCTGGTATCCTGAAGCTTTCTTT | CSASEAWYPEAFF